Described below is a single TCR beta chain sequence and its context. Antigen unknown. The CDR3 sequence is 15 residues long. Germline V CDR1 and CDR2: MNHNS, SASEGT. These data originate in a study of T cell clusters in autoimmune cytopenias. Study-level findings and limits: No experiment has yet validated the function of the T cell clusters defined in silico.

TRB amplification used 250 ng of peripheral blood genomic DNA. TRB rearrangements were amplified by touch-down multiplex PCR with mixed TRB-A/B primers. Using the multiplex PCR reads, TCRdb records one entry per CDR3 protein without DNA. The sample totals roughly 6,800 distinct CDR3 sequences. A further study also used this sample, focusing on T cell repertoires in aging, cancer and after chemotherapy. From that paper: Clear clonal overlap appeared across healthy donor samples taken over several months to years. In each cancer cohort, median generation probability increased across chemotherapy, suggesting thymic output rebounded. The repertoire data cannot show anything about immunological memory following chemotherapy.

The J gene is TRBJ1-6, the V gene TRBV6-1. The sequence came from a human donor in good health. The sequencing sample was made of peripheral blood. The CDR3 sequence: CASSPIPRGSPPLHF.